The clone carrying this T cell receptor (beta chain) was seen ten or more times. Its target is not known. The sample belongs to a study of T cell repertoires in cytomegalovirus infection. Turning to the study itself: Indications came from public TCR beta signatures; they pointed to CMV infection and to a matching HLA type.

Study results and caveats: Predominance within the ex vivo response was attributable to HLA-C-restricted CMV-specific TCR beta clonotypes.

MiXCR, applied by TCRdb to the reads, yields one record per CDR3 protein. The sample lists 200,000 to 250,000 distinct CDR3 sequences; roughly 22% were seen once. Germline CDR1 is SEHNR and CDR2 is FQNEAQ (reference sequence). V was trimmed by 5 bases and J by 3 bases, leaving 17 bases between them. The length of the CDR3 is 15 residues. The V gene is TRBV7-9, the J gene TRBJ2-7, with D perhaps matching TRBD1 (6 bases). The receptor was derived from a human donor in good health (CMV status not recorded). Some clones in this sample may be carry-over from other donors' samples. The sample comprised CD8+ T cells from PBMCs. In DNA form, the CDR3 reads TGTGCCAGCAGCGCATCAGGGGCAGTGGGCTACGAGCAGTACTTC. Translating it yields CASSASGAVGYEQYF.